These 8 T cell receptor beta chains originate from one sample sequenced in a study of cytomegalovirus exposure and HLA in healthy donors. The PCR employed 60 Vbeta primers together with 13 Jbeta primers. Sequencing used immunoSEQ multiplex PCR; TCRdb keeps in-frame clones, though not all of them. The profile covers around 200,000 clones, with around 86% appearing a single time and around 1.7% taken by the ten largest. The sample consisted of PBMCs. These receptor sequences come from a man aged 50 to 59 in good health and CMV-seronegative.

The chain combines TRBV9 with TRBJ1-1; D might be TRBD1 (5 bases). The germline gives CDR1 SGDLS, CDR2 YYNGEE. The CDR3 is made up of 17 amino acids. V lost 4 bases and J 5 bases, leaving 24 bases between the germline ends. The CDR3: CASSPLGAGAMGTEAFF. The CDR3 coding sequence is TGTGCCAGCAGCCCTTTAGGGGCGGGAGCCATGGGAACTGAAGCTTTCTTT.

The chain couples TRBV7-8 to TRBJ2-7, with 12 bases that match TRBD2. The trim removed 5 bases at V and 3 bases at J, leaving 2 bases unmatched. This CDR3 comprises 14 residues. Germline V gene lookup returns CDR1 SGHVS and CDR2 FQNEAQ. CDR3 bases: TGTGCCAGCAGCGTGGGACTAGCGGGCTACGAGCAGTACTTC. Translating it yields CASSVGLAGYEQYF. Using reference TRBV7-8 and TRBJ2-7 for the parts outside the CDR3, the full variable domain is GAGVSQSPRYKVAKRGQDVALRCDPISGHVSLFWYQQALGQGPEFLTYFQNEAQLDKSGLPSDRFFAERPEGSVSTLKIQRTQQEDSAVYLCASSVGLAGYEQYFGPGTRLTVT.

The chain joins TRBV6-1 to TRBJ1-5, with a possible D match to TRBD1 (5 bases). The V end lost 7 bases, the J end lost 3 bases, and 13 bases lay between the germline ends. Germline V lookup: CDR1 MNHNS, CDR2 SASEGT. The CDR3 is 14 residues long. This CDR3 is CASKNLRANQPQHF. DNA for the CDR3: TGTGCCAGCAAAAACCTCAGGGCCAATCAGCCCCAGCATTTT.

The chain uses TRBV5-1 and TRBJ1-2; D perhaps matches TRBD1 (5 bases). The CDR3 sequence is 16 residues long. Germline-derived CDR1 and CDR2 are SGHRS and YFSETQ. Between the trimmed V and J ends, which lost 1 base and 8 bases, there was a span of 21 bases. This CDR3 reads CASSLTGQGAVYGYTF. CDR3 coding DNA: TGCGCCAGCAGCTTGACGGGCCAAGGGGCGGTCTACGGCTACACCTTC.

This clone showed up just once. V gene TRBV18 combines with J gene TRBJ1-5; unclear D gene. Germline CDR1 KGHSH, CDR2 LQKENI. V was trimmed by 0 bases and J by 4 bases, leaving 10 bases between them. This CDR3 region has 15 residues. The CDR3 here is CASSPPGGQNQPQHF. The CDR3 DNA is TGTGCCAGCTCACCACCTGGCGGCCAAAATCAGCCCCAGCATTTT.

The chain is built from TRBV19 and TRBJ2-7, with 7 positions matching TRBD1. The CDR3 spans 15 residues. The germline V gene has CDR1 LNHDA and CDR2 SQIVND (reference sequence). Trimming took 3 bases from V and 6 from J; bases not matched to a gene: 11. CDR3 sequence reads: CASSIFDRESGEQYF. For the CDR3, the DNA is TGTGCCAGTAGTATTTTCGACAGGGAGTCTGGCGAGCAGTACTTC. The full variable domain, completed using reference TRBV19 and TRBJ2-7, is DGGITQSPKYLFRKEGQNVTLSCEQNLNHDAMYWYRQDPGQGLRLIYYSQIVNDFQKGDIAEGYSVSREKKESFPLTVTSAQKNPTAFYLCASSIFDRESGEQYFGPGTRLTVT.

The gene calls are TRBV2 and TRBJ2-1, with TRBD2 matching over 12 bases. Losses at the gene ends were 6 bases for V and 4 bases for J; bases not matched to a gene: 1. The CDR3 has 14 residues. Germline CDR1 reads SNHLY; CDR2 reads FYNNEI. CDR3 bases: TGTGCCAGCAGCCTAGCGGGGGGGTACAATGAGCAGTTCTTC. It is translated as CASSLAGGYNEQFF. Using reference TRBV2 and TRBJ2-1 for the parts outside the CDR3, the full variable domain is EPEVTQTPSHQVTQMGQEVILRCVPISNHLYFYWYRQILGQKVEFLVSFYNNEISEKSEIFDDQFSVERPDGSNFTLKIRSTKLEDSAMYFCASSLAGGYNEQFFGPGTRLTVL.

V usage is TRBV4-1 and J usage is TRBJ2-3; TRBD2 matches 11 bases. The V gene's germline CDR1 is MGHRA and CDR2 YSYEKL. The V segment lost 5 bases and the J segment 7 bases; nucleotides outside the gene matches: 11. The CDR3 sequence is 16 residues long. The DNA of the CDR3 is TGCGCCAGCAGCAAAACTGCGGGACTAGCGGCTTATACGCAGTATTTT. It codes for CASSKTAGLAAYTQYF.